The present T cell receptor (beta chain) was sequenced within a study of shared clonotypes between healthy human individuals. Study overall: There were three CD4 naive, three CD4 memory, two CD8 naive and one CD8 memory plates per donor.

At the deep level, the assay was run. The assay was immunoSEQ multiplex PCR, and TCRdb's table has in-frame clones only and misses some. The sample holds just over 2,000,000 clones, roughly 94% seen once. With respect to this clone: Its antigen is not identified.

Overall study results and limits: Among donors, clonotype sharing was expected to be affected by sequencing depth. Sampling included only blood; tissue repertoires likely differ.

Terminally differentiated effector memory CD45RA+ cells were excluded by CCR7 positive selection of CD45RO-negative cells. Sequencing was carried out using naive CD8+ T cells sorted from blood. This clonotype was sampled from a man younger than 35 in good health.

Here the CDR3 reads CASSQLTGELFF. CDR3 DNA sequence: TGTGCCAGCAGTCAACTCACCGGGGAGCTGTTTTTT. The chain uses TRBV5-6 and TRBJ2-2, with D unresolved. There are 12 residues in the CDR3. CDR1 SGHDT and CDR2 YYEEEE come from the germline V gene. V lost 5 bases, J lost 4 bases, and 6 bases lay in between.